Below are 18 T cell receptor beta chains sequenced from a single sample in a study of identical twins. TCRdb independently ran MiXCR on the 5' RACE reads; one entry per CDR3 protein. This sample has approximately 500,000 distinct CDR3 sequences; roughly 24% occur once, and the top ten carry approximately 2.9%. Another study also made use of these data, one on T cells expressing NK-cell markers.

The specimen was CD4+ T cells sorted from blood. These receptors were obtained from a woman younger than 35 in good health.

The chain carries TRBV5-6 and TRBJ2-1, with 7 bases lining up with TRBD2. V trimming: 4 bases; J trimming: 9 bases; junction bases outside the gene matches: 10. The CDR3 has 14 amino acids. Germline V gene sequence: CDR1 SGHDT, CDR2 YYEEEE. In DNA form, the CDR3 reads TGTGCCAGCAGCCCCCCTTTGGGCGGGGGTGAGCAGTTCTTC. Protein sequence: CASSPPLGGGEQFF. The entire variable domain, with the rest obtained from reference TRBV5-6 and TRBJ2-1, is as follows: DAGVTQSPTHLIKTRGQQVTLRCSPKSGHDTVSWYQQALGQGPQFIFQYYEEEERQRGNFPDRFSGHQFPNYSSELNVNALLLGDSALYLCASSPPLGGGEQFFGPGTRLTVL.

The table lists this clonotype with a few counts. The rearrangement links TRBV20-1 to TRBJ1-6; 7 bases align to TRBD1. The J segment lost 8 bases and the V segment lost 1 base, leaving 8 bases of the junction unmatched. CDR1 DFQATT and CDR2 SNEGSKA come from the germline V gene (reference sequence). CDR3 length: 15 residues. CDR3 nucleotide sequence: TGCAGTGCTAGAGGAGGGGGACAGTTCGATTCACCCCTCCACTTT. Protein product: CSARGGGQFDSPLHF.

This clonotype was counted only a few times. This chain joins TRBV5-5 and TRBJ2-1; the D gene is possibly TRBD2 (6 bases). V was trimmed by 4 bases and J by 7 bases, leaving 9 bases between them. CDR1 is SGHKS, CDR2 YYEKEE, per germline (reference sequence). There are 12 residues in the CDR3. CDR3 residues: CASSREWNEQFF. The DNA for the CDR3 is TGTGCCAGCAGCCGGGAGTGGAATGAGCAGTTCTTC. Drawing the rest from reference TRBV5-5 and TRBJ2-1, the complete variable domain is DAGVTQSPTHLIKTRGQQVTLRCSPISGHKSVSWYQQVLGQGPQFIFQYYEKEERGRGNFPDRFSARQFPNYSSELNVNALLLGDSALYLCASSREWNEQFFGPGTRLTVL.

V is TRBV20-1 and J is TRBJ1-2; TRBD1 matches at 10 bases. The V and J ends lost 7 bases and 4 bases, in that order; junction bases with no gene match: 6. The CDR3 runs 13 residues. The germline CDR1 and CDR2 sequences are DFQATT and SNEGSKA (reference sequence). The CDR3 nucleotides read TGCAGTGGACAGGGGGCAGAAGTCTATGGCTACACCTTC. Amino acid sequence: CSGQGAEVYGYTF.

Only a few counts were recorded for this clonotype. CDR3 coding DNA: TGCGCCAGCAGCCATGACTTAGCGGGGGAGCAGTTCTTC. The encoded protein is CASSHDLAGEQFF. This chain links TRBV4-3 with TRBJ2-1; 8 positions agree with TRBD2. V was pared by 3 bases and J by 10 bases, with 5 bases of the junction left unmatched. Germline-derived CDR1 and CDR2 are LGHNA and YSLEER. This CDR3 is 13 amino acids long.

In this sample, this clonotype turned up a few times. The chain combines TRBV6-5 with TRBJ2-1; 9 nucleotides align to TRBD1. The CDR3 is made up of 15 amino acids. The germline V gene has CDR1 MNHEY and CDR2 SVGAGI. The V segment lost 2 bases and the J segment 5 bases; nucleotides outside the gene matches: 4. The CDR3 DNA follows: TGTGCCAGCAGTTACATTGGACAGGGGAACAATGAGCAGTTCTTC. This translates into CASSYIGQGNNEQFF.

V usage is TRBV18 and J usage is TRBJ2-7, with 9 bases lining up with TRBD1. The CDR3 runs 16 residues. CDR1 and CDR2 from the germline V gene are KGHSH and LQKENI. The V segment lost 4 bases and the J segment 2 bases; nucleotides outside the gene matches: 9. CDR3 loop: CASSLGRTGETYEQYF. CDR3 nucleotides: TGTGCCAGCTCACTGGGAAGGACAGGGGAAACCTACGAGCAGTACTTC.

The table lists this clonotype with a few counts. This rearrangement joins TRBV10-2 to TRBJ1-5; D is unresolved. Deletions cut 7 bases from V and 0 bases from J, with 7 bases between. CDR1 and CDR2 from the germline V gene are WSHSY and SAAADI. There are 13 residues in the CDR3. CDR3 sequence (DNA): TGCGCCAGCACGAGGGATAGCAATCAGCCCCAGCATTTT. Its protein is CASTRDSNQPQHF.

CDR3 in DNA: TGTGCCATCAGTGAGCAAGGACAGAAGTATGGCTACACCTTC. It yields the protein CAISEQGQKYGYTF. V is TRBV10-3 and J is TRBJ1-2; maybe TRBD1 (6 bases). Germline values: CDR1 ENHRY, CDR2 SYGVKD. The CDR3 sequence is 14 residues long. Trimming stripped 2 bases from V and 5 bases from J, with 12 bases between.

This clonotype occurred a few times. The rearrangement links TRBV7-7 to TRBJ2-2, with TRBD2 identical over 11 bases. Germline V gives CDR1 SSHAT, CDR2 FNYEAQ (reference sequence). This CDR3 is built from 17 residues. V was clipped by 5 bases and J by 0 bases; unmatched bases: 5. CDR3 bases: TGTGCCAGCAGCAAGGGACTAGCGGAGGCGAACACCGGGGAGCTGTTTTTT. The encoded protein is CASSKGLAEANTGELFF.

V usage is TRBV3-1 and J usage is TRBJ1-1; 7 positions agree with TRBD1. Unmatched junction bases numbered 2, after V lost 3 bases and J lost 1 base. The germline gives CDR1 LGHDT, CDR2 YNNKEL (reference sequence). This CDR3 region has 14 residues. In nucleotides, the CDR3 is TGTGCCAGCAGCCAGTGGACAGGGAACACTGAAGCTTTCTTT. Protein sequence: CASSQWTGNTEAFF.

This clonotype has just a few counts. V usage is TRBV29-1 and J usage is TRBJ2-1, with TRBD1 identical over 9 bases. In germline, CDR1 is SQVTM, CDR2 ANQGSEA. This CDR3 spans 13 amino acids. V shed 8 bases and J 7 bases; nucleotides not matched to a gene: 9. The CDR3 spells CSCMGQGRNEQFF. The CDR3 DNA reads TGCAGCTGTATGGGACAGGGTAGGAATGAGCAGTTCTTC.

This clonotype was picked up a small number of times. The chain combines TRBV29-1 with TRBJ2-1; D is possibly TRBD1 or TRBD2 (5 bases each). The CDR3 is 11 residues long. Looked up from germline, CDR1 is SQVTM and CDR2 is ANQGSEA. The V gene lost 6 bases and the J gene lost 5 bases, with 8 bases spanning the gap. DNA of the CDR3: TGCAGCGTGGGGGACGACAATGAGCAGTTCTTC. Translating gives CSVGDDNEQFF.

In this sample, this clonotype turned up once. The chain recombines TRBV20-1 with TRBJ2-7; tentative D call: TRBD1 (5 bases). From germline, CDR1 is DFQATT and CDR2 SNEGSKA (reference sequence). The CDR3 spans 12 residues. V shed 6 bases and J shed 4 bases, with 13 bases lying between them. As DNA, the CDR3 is TGCAGTGCCTACGACAGATATTACGAGCAGTACTTC. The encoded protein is CSAYDRYYEQYF.

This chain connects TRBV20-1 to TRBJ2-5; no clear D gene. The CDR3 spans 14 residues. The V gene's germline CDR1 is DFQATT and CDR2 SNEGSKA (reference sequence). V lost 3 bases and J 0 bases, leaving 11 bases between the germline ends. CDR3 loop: CSASSGLYQETQYF. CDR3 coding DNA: TGCAGTGCTAGTTCGGGCCTGTACCAAGAGACCCAGTACTTC.

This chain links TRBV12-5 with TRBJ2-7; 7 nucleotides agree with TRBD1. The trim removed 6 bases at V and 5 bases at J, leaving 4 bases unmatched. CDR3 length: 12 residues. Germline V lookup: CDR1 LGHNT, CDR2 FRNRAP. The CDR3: CASGGQGDEQYF. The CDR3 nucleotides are TGTGCTAGTGGCGGGCAGGGGGACGAGCAGTACTTC.

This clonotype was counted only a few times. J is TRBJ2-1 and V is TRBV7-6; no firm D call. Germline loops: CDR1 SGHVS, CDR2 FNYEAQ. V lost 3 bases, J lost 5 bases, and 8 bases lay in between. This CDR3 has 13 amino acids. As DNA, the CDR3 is TGTGCCAGCAGCTTCAGAGAGGACAATGAGCAGTTCTTC. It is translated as CASSFREDNEQFF.

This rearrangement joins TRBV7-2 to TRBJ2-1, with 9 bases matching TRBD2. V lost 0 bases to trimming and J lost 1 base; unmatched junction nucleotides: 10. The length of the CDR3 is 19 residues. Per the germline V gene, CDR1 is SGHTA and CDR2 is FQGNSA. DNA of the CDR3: TGTGCCAGCAGCTTAGCCCTAACTACGAGCGGGAGGTCCTACAATGAGCAGTTCTTC. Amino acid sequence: CASSLALTTSGRSYNEQFF.